This TCR beta chain was documented in a study of CD8 T cells in Susac syndrome. In blood CD8+ and CD4+ T cells, TCR beta underwent sequencing. The multiple sclerosis control group comprised treatment-naive patients with stable or active relapsing-remitting disease. Isolation of CD8+ and CD4+ T cells was performed negatively, whereas enrichment of TEMRA cells was done by FACS. Random hexamers primed reverse transcription of about 0.45 to 1 ug RNA. MiXCR, run by TCRdb on the immunoSEQ multiplex PCR reads, gives a single entry per CDR3 protein. The table lists about 52,000 distinct CDR3 sequences, 85% to 95% of them singletons. Germline CDR1 reads LGHDT; CDR2 reads YNNKEL (reference sequence). V was cut by 0 bases and J by 6 bases, with 14 bases left in between. The CDR3 extends over 15 amino acids.

Material for sequencing was CD8+ T cells from PBMCs. The origin of this receptor is a human donor with multiple sclerosis. The chain is built from TRBV3-1 and TRBJ1-1, with a possible D match to TRBD1 (5 bases). CDR3 coding DNA: TGTGCCAGCAGCCAAGATGGGGCCAGACTCTCTGAAGCTTTCTTT. Translated: CASSQDGARLSEAFF.